This entry lists 4 T cell receptor beta chains sequenced from one sample in a study of T-cell reconstitution after alpha-beta-depleted transplantation in children. Construction of the TCRbeta library involved unique molecular identifiers. Each CDR3 protein gets one entry after TCRdb re-called the PCR reads with MiXCR. The sample contains 500,000 to 750,000 distinct CDR3 sequences, 27% of which appear only once. The material sequenced was PBMCs, taken before TCRalphabeta/CD19-depleted stem cell transplant. These receptors all stem from a boy younger than two with Wiskott-Aldrich syndrome, due to receive a stem cell transplant.

The DNA for the CDR3 is TGCAGTGCTAGAGAAGCCAGGGGGCGTCAAGAGACCCAGTACTTC. Protein product: CSAREARGRQETQYF. The V call is TRBV20-1, the J call TRBJ2-5, with 8 positions matching TRBD1. CDR1 DFQATT and CDR2 SNEGSKA come from the germline V gene (reference sequence). The CDR3 is 15 amino acids. Trimming at V came to 0 bases and at J to 2 bases, leaving 5 bases not matched to a gene.

Only a few counts were recorded for this clonotype. This sequence joins TRBV2 and TRBJ2-7, with D hard to call. Trimming removed 6 bases at V and 3 bases at J, with 9 bases between. The CDR3 contains 12 residues. The germline V gene encodes CDR1 SNHLY and CDR2 FYNNEI. CDR3 sequence reads: CASRADRYEQYF. CDR3 sequence (DNA): TGTGCCAGCAGGGCAGACCGCTACGAGCAGTACTTC.

This clonotype occurred a few times. The CDR3 nucleotides are TGTGCCAGCAGTTCTTCACTGACTAGCGGGAGGGCCGTGGTGTTCTTC. Its protein is CASSSSLTSGRAVVFF. The gene calls are TRBV27 and TRBJ2-1, with 14 bases aligning to TRBD2. The germline V gene has CDR1 MNHEY and CDR2 SMNVEV (reference sequence). The V segment lost 4 bases and the J segment 15 bases; nucleotides outside the gene matches: 14. The CDR3 loop spans 16 amino acids.

This clonotype has more than one count but fewer than ten. V usage is TRBV12-3 or TRBV12-4 and J usage is TRBJ1-1, with D tentatively TRBD1 (5 bases). CDR3 size: 15 residues. V was cut by 3 bases and J by 5 bases, with 16 bases left in between. The DNA for the CDR3 is TGTGCCAGCAGTTTTAGTTCGCAGGGAGATACTGAAGCTTTCTTT. This encodes CASSFSSQGDTEAFF.